This entry lists 27 T cell receptor beta chains sequenced from one sample in a study of shared clonotypes between healthy human individuals. Only in-frame clones appear in the TCRdb table, and some are missing; sequencing was by immunoSEQ multiplex PCR. The table includes approximately 2.4 million clones, 90% to 97% detected once. The specimen sequenced was naive CD4+ T cells sorted from blood. Subset denoted: CD45RA+ positively selected. The receptor set was obtained from a man between 18 and 29 years old in good health.

The gene calls are TRBV5-6 and TRBJ2-5; D may correspond to TRBD1 or TRBD2 (5 bases each). The germline V and J ends were trimmed by 2 bases and 1 base, with 15 bases remaining between them. This CDR3 spans 16 amino acids. Germline V gene data show CDR1 as SGHDT and CDR2 as YYEEEE. CDR3 coding DNA: TGTGCCAGCAGCTTTGAGAGCGTCGGGACCCAAGAGACCCAGTACTTC. Translation gives CASSFESVGTQETQYF.

Note on this clone: This sample includes further DNA sequences coding for the same CDR3. The CDR3, as DNA: TGCGCCAGCAGCCAAGCCGGATTGAACACTGAAGCTTTCTTT. Its protein is CASSQAGLNTEAFF. This chain uses TRBV4-3 with TRBJ1-1; D gene uncertain. This CDR3 region has 14 residues. The germline CDR1 and CDR2 sequences are LGHNA and YSLEER. Trimming took off 1 base at V and 0 bases at J, with 6 bases between the two ends.

This clone has just one count. V usage is TRBV6-1 and J usage is TRBJ1-3; unclear D gene. Trimming removed 2 bases at V and 0 bases at J, with 11 bases between. CDR1 is MNHNS, CDR2 SASEGT, per germline. This CDR3 spans 16 amino acids. In DNA, the CDR3 is TGTGCCAGCAGTGAACTAGGAAGGGCCTCTGGAAACACCATATATTTT. This translates into CASSELGRASGNTIYF.

The chain has TRBV5-8 and TRBJ1-6, with a possible D match to TRBD1 (6 bases). The CDR3 sequence is 16 residues long. Germline V gene data show CDR1 as SGHTS and CDR2 as YDEGEE. The V end was cut by 0 bases, the J end by 2 bases, with 9 bases between. CDR3 bases: TGTGCCAGCAGCTTGGGGGCAGGGGCCTATAATTCACCCCTCCACTTT. Its protein product is CASSLGAGAYNSPLHF.

V gene TRBV4-1 combines with J gene TRBJ1-1; D is possibly TRBD1 (5 bases). This CDR3 comprises 16 residues. V shed 0 bases and J shed 5 bases, with 16 bases lying between them. Germline V CDR1 and CDR2: MGHRA, YSYEKL. In DNA, the CDR3 is TGCGCCAGCAGCCAAGACTGGCCCCCTGGGGGGACTGAAGCTTTCTTT. It is translated as CASSQDWPPGGTEAFF.

The chain recombines TRBV15 with TRBJ2-5; D gene uncertain. The ends were cut back, 5 bases at V and 2 bases at J, with 9 bases in the middle. In germline, CDR1 is LNHNV, CDR2 YYDKDF (reference sequence). This CDR3 spans 13 amino acids. The CDR3 is CATSLDFQETQYF. CDR3 coding DNA: TGTGCCACCAGCTTGGATTTTCAAGAGACCCAGTACTTC.

With respect to this clone: Different DNA sequences within this sample yield the same CDR3. The gene calls are TRBV9 and TRBJ2-3; unclear D gene. Germline V gives CDR1 SGDLS, CDR2 YYNGEE. The CDR3 has 13 amino acids. The germline V and J ends were trimmed by 0 bases and 2 bases, with 4 bases remaining between them. This CDR3 reads CASSVDHTDTQYF. The CDR3 nucleotides are TGTGCCAGCAGCGTAGATCACACAGATACGCAGTATTTT.

This clone was observed once. The chain combines TRBV2 with TRBJ2-2; D possibly matches TRBD1 or TRBD2 (5 bases each). The CDR3 spans 13 residues. CDR1 and CDR2 (germline): SNHLY, FYNNEI. V was pared by 5 bases and J by 4 bases, with 8 bases between. CDR3 coding DNA: TGTGCCAGCAGTCGGGACGGCACCGGGGAGCTGTTTTTT. This gives the protein CASSRDGTGELFF.

As to this clone: In the same sample, other DNA sequences code for this CDR3. This chain links TRBV11-2 with TRBJ2-1, with a weak D call TRBD1 (5 bases). Trimming cost V 0 bases and J 7 bases, with 7 bases left between them. Germline V gene lookup returns CDR1 SGHAT and CDR2 FQNNGV. The CDR3 length is 13 residues. The CDR3 loop reads CASSLDRANEQFF. The CDR3 nucleotides are TGTGCCAGCAGCTTAGACAGGGCAAATGAGCAGTTCTTC.

The gene calls are TRBV11-2 and TRBJ1-5; tentatively, D is TRBD1 (5 bases). V lost 1 base and J lost 7, with 11 bases in between. Germline CDR1 is SGHAT and CDR2 is FQNNGV. The CDR3 consists of 14 residues. In nucleotides, the CDR3 is TGTGCCAGCAGCTTAGTCTCGGGGACGCAGCCCCAGCATTTT. This codes for CASSLVSGTQPQHF.

This chain's CDR3 is CASSLGTSGNNEQFF. As DNA, the CDR3 is TGCGCCAGCAGCCTCGGGACTAGTGGGAACAATGAGCAGTTCTTC. V and J are TRBV4-1 and TRBJ2-1; 8 positions match TRBD2. Germline V lookup: CDR1 MGHRA, CDR2 YSYEKL. The CDR3 extends over 15 amino acids. J lost 5 bases, V lost 4 bases, and 7 bases had no gene match.

This clone was seen a few times. The identical CDR3 is also encoded by other nucleotide sequences in the sample. The V call is TRBV10-3, the J call TRBJ2-7, with a possible D match to TRBD1 (6 bases). The CDR3 spans 12 residues. The V and J ends lost 3 bases and 4 bases respectively, with 7 bases between them. The germline CDR1 and CDR2 sequences are ENHRY and SYGVKD. The CDR3 nucleotides are TGTGCCATCAGTGAACAGGGTTACGAGCAGTACTTC. The encoded protein is CAISEQGYEQYF.

The chain carries TRBV5-1 and TRBJ2-1, with D unclear. The CDR3 consists of 15 residues. CDR1 SGHRS and CDR2 YFSETQ come from the germline V gene. Trimming removed 5 bases at V and 6 bases at J, with 18 bases between. The CDR3 DNA reads as TGCGCCAGCAGACCTCCAGATCTGTCGGTCAATGAGCAGTTCTTC. Translating gives CASRPPDLSVNEQFF. The full variable domain, in which reference TRBV5-1 and TRBJ2-1 provide the parts outside the CDR3, is KAGVTQTPRYLIKTRGQQVTLSCSPISGHRSVSWYQQTPGQGLQFLFEYFSETQRNKGNFPGRFSGRQFSNSRSEMNVSTLELGDSALYLCASRPPDLSVNEQFFGPGTRLTVL.

The V gene is TRBV2, the J gene TRBJ2-3, with D hard to call. In germline, CDR1 is SNHLY, CDR2 FYNNEI. The V gene lost 1 base and the J gene lost 5 bases, with 13 bases spanning the gap. The CDR3 has 15 residues. CDR3 in amino acids: CASSEESVLIDTQYF. DNA of the CDR3: TGTGCCAGCAGTGAAGAGAGCGTTCTTATAGATACGCAGTATTTT.

The V gene is TRBV6-5, the J gene TRBJ2-7; TRBD2 might be the D (5 bases). Deletions cut 5 bases from V and 3 bases from J, with 11 bases between. The CDR3 extends over 13 amino acids. CDR1 and CDR2 from the germline V gene are MNHEY and SVGAGI. The chain's CDR3 is CASSDGIFYEQYF. The CDR3 DNA is TGTGCCAGCAGTGACGGGATTTTCTACGAGCAGTACTTC.

CDR3 in DNA: TGTGCCAGCCGTGGCAGTGCCGGGACAGGGGACTACGAGCAGTACTTC. It specifies CASRGSAGTGDYEQYF. The chain carries TRBV6-1 and TRBJ2-7; 10 bases fit TRBD1. V dropped 8 bases and J dropped 3; count of bases not matched to a gene: 13. CDR3 size: 16 residues. Germline values: CDR1 MNHNS, CDR2 SASEGT.

The V and J genes are TRBV19 and TRBJ2-7; D gene unclear. From germline, CDR1 is LNHDA and CDR2 SQIVND (reference sequence). Trimming cost V 4 bases and J 0 bases, with 16 bases left between them. This CDR3 spans 16 amino acids. In DNA, the CDR3 is TGTGCCAGTAGTAGCGAACCCTGGAGAAGCTCCTACGAGCAGTACTTC. It yields the protein CASSSEPWRSSYEQYF. Together with reference TRBV19 and TRBJ2-7, the CDR3 gives the full variable domain: DGGITQSPKYLFRKEGQNVTLSCEQNLNHDAMYWYRQDPGQGLRLIYYSQIVNDFQKGDIAEGYSVSREKKESFPLTVTSAQKNPTAFYLCASSSEPWRSSYEQYFGPGTRLTVT.

V gene TRBV29-1 combines with J gene TRBJ2-7; 9 positions match TRBD1. There are 13 residues in the CDR3. Trimming at V came to 7 bases and at J to 2 bases, leaving 6 bases not matched to a gene. Germline V gene lookup returns CDR1 SQVTM and CDR2 ANQGSEA. CDR3 coding DNA: TGCAGCGCCACCGGGACAGGGACCTACGAGCAGTACTTC. Amino acid sequence: CSATGTGTYEQYF.

J is TRBJ2-3 and V is TRBV30, with 7 bases matching TRBD2. The CDR3 runs 13 residues. Per the germline V gene, CDR1 is GTSNPN and CDR2 is SVGIG (reference sequence). V shed 4 bases and J 1 base; nucleotides not matched to a gene: 2. The CDR3, as DNA: TGTGCCTGGAAACGGGAGGGCACAGATACGCAGTATTTT. Amino acid sequence: CAWKREGTDTQYF.

The chain employs TRBV30 and TRBJ2-1; no firm D call. CDR3 length: 17 amino acids. V gave up 0 bases and J gave up 1 base, with 16 bases separating them. Germline CDR1 GTSNPN, CDR2 SVGIG (reference sequence). CDR3 nucleotides: TGTGCCTGGAGTGTCTGGAAACTGAGTGATTCCTACAATGAGCAGTTCTTC. This codes for CAWSVWKLSDSYNEQFF.

On this clone: At one boundary the junction diverges from the germline segment, which might be a read error. This chain links TRBV7-6 with TRBJ2-1; 12 bases are a match to TRBD2. From germline, CDR1 is SGHVS and CDR2 FNYEAQ. This CDR3 contains 19 residues. The CDR3 reads CASSLLAGGPLSSYNEQLF. CDR3 nucleotide sequence: TGTGCCAGCAGCTTACTAGCGGGAGGGCCCTTGAGCTCCTACAATGAGCAGCTCTTC.

The J gene is TRBJ1-1, the V gene TRBV29-1, with TRBD1 identical over 9 bases. The CDR3 length is 15 residues. CDR1 is SQVTM and CDR2 is ANQGSEA in the germline V gene. V gave up 3 bases and J gave up 1 base; unmatched junction bases: 6. CDR3: CSVDPRTGANTEAFF. CDR3 sequence (DNA): TGCAGCGTTGACCCGCGGACAGGGGCGAACACTGAAGCTTTCTTT.

The V gene is TRBV2, the J gene TRBJ2-2; 9 bases agree with TRBD2. The CDR3 has 14 residues. Trimming removed 9 bases from V and 7 bases from J; junction bases left unmatched: 9. Germline V lookup: CDR1 SNHLY, CDR2 FYNNEI. CDR3 nucleotide sequence: TGTGCCAGTTCCGGGACTAGCAAGATCGGGGAGCTGTTTTTT. Translation gives CASSGTSKIGELFF.

The genes are TRBV19 and TRBJ2-7; 7 nucleotides match TRBD1. V trimming: 4 bases; J trimming: 3 bases; junction bases outside the gene matches: 15. Germline CDR1 and CDR2: LNHDA and SQIVND (reference sequence). CDR3 length: 17 amino acids. The CDR3 loop reads CASSTWKGQKYRYEQYF. The CDR3 DNA reads TGTGCCAGTAGTACCTGGAAGGGACAGAAATACCGCTACGAGCAGTACTTC. The full variable domain, its missing parts supplied by reference TRBV19 and TRBJ2-7, is DGGITQSPKYLFRKEGQNVTLSCEQNLNHDAMYWYRQDPGQGLRLIYYSQIVNDFQKGDIAEGYSVSREKKESFPLTVTSAQKNPTAFYLCASSTWKGQKYRYEQYFGPGTRLTVT.

In its sample, this clone was seen a few times. The chain is built from TRBV6-5 and TRBJ1-1, with 9 bases lining up with TRBD1. Germline values: CDR1 MNHEY, CDR2 SVGAGI. This CDR3 has 15 residues. V shed 8 bases and J 5 bases; nucleotides not matched to a gene: 12. For the CDR3, the DNA is TGTGCCAGCCACTTTGGGACAGGGCTCAATACTGAAGCTTTCTTT. Its translation: CASHFGTGLNTEAFF.

Concerning this clone: Within the sample, other DNA sequences also encode this same CDR3. V is TRBV6-6 and J is TRBJ2-7, with D perhaps TRBD1 or TRBD2 (5 bases each). CDR3 length equals 13 residues. Between the trimmed V and J ends, which lost 5 bases and 2 bases, there was a span of 10 bases. Germline lookup yields CDR1 MNHNY and CDR2 SVGAGI (reference sequence). The chain's CDR3 is CASSRDGTYEQYF. The CDR3 nucleotides read TGTGCCAGCAGTAGGGACGGAACCTACGAGCAGTACTTC.

On this clone itself: Other nucleotide sequences in the sample specify the same CDR3. The chain links TRBV5-1 to TRBJ1-6; D is unresolved. V was clipped by 8 bases and J by 9 bases, with 18 bases between them. The CDR3 is made up of 14 amino acids. CDR1 and CDR2 (germline): SGHRS, YFSETQ. Here the CDR3 reads CASSETTSLSPLHF. The CDR3 coding sequence is TGCGCCAGTAGCGAGACCACCTCCCTTTCACCCCTCCACTTT.